This T cell receptor (beta chain) comes out of a study of blood T cell repertoires in COVID-19. This table comes from immunoSEQ multiplex PCR, and its TCRdb copy is limited to in-frame clones, with some not included. The sample includes about 100,000 clones, approximately 90% seen only once; the top ten take 4% to 5%. The CDR3 runs 14 residues. Germline V gene data show CDR1 as SGHRS and CDR2 as YFSETQ. Trimming pared 4 bases from V and 9 bases from J, leaving 17 bases between. J is TRBJ2-1 and V is TRBV5-1; the D gene is possibly TRBD1 (8 bases). This receptor was identified in a human donor with COVID-19, enrolled during active disease. The donor label of this sample is uncertain. Sequencing was carried out using peripheral blood. The CDR3, as DNA: TGCGCCAGCAGCCTCGGACAGGGAGGGGGTGAGCAGTTCTTC. It yields the protein CASSLGQGGGEQFF.